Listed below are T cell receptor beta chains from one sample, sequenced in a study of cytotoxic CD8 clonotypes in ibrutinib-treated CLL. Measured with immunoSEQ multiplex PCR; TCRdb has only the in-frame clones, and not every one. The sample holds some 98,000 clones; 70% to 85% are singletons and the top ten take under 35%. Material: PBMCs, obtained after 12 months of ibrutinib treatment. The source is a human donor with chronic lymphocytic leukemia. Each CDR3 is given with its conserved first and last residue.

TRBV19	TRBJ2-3	CASSPAGDTQYF
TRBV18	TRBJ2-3	CASSPVGSDTQYF
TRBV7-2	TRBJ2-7	CASSLVGTSGVNEQYF
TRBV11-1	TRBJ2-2	CASSLAVINTGELFF
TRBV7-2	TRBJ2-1	CASSLVAGTSGGHEQFF
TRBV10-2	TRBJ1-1	CASSEIGAGTEAFF
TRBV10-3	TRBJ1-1	CAIRRDRGLYTEAFF
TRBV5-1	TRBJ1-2	CASSVSGTGSLGYTF
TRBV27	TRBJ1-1	CASSLMGSTEAFF
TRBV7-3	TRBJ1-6	CASSLGTGVSPLHF
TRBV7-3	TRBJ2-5	CASSRTSKGQETQYF
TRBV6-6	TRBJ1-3	CASSSGGNRNTIYF
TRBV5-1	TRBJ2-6	CASSLGATGANVLTF
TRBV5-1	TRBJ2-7	CASSAYLQGTSSYEQYF
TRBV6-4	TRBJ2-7	CASAIGVGPSYEQYF
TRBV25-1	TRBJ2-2	CASSEGAGYGGELFF
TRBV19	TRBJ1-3	CASSSPGFSGNTIYF
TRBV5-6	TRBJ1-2	CASSLDRENYGYTF
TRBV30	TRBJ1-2	CAWSSSSGGYTF
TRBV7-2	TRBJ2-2	CASSLVAGNNIELFF
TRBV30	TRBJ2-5	CAWRSGVGETQYF
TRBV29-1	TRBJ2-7	CSVVGGGPVEQYF
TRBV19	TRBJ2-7	CASPDRGKYEQYF
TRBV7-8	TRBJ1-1	CASSLSTGTIGAEAFF
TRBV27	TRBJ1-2	CASRVKQGENYGYTF
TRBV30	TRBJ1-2	CAWSTGGAGYGYTF
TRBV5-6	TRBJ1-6	CASRALSAHGGTPLHF
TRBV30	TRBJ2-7	CAWSFAKGVHEQYF
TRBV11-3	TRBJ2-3	CASSFNVQDTQYF
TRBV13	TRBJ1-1	CASSLAAGLNTEAFF
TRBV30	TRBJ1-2	CAWGRGGVYGYTF
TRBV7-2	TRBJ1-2	CASSLVVFNYGYTF
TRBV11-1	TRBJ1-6	CASSSDLRVSPLHF
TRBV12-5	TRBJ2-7	CASGLGQGGDEQYF
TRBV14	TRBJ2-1	CASSQHRGQGNEQFF
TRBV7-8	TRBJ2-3	CASSQAAGTDTQYF
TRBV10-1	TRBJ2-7	CASSSAGGYEQYF
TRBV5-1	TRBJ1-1	CASSSLITGTANTEAFF
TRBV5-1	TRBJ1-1	CASSPREIRNTEAFF
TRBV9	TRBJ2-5	CASSVRSPSVQETQYF
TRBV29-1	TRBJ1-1	CSVRAWGSNTEAFF
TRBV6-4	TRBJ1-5	CASSHGGNQPQHF
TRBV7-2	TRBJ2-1	CASSPGTIRNEQFF
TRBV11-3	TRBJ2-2	CASSRQRQGMAGELFF
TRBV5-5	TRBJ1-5	CASSLADRPSNQPQHF
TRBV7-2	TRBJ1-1	CASSRAENTEAFF
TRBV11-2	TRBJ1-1	CASSLPGMGTEAFF
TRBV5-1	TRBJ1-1	CASSLDRGITEAFF
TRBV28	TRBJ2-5	CASSFPKGGRQETQYF
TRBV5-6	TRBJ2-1	CASNLRGVGNEQFF
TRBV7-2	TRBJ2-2	CASSPENTGELFF
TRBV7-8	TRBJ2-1	CASSLKGGVGYNEQFF
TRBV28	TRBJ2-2	CASSRGQGAPTGELFF
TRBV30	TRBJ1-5	CAWSVLGDNQPQHF
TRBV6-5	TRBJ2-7	CASSRQGKPYEQYF
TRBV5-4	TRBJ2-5	CASSLEGFSGPGETQYF
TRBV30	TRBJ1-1	CAWSATNLDTEAFF
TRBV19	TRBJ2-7	CASSPRGAAVSF
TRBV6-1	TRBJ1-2	CASSNREMGGYTF